Below are 11 T cell receptor beta chains sequenced from a single sample in a study of vaccination effects on CD4 cells after COVID-19. No antigen has been identified for these receptors. Assay used: immunoSEQ multiplex PCR; TCRdb lists only in-frame clones, some missing. This table has tens of thousands of clones, around 80% appearing once. Antigen-specific CD4+ T cells were expanded with viral peptide pools in the ViraFEST assay before sequencing. After less than twelve days in culture, the CD4+ T cells were isolated. Confirmation by PCR established that the person had SARS-CoV-2 infection between March and December 2020. The specimen comprised CD4+ T cells from PBMCs cultured with HIV peptides, sampled before COVID-19 vaccination. Stated subset: HIV-1 Nef peptide pool negative control/reference culture. The origin of the receptors is a human donor who had a prior SARS-CoV-2 infection.

The chain uses TRBV5-1 and TRBJ1-2; maybe TRBD1 (5 bases). This CDR3 is built from 14 residues. V shed 4 bases and J shed 10 bases, with 20 bases lying between them. CDR1 is SGHRS, CDR2 YFSETQ, per germline. The CDR3 loop is CASSSTGTEWAYTF. The CDR3, as DNA: TGCGCCAGCAGCAGTACCGGGACGGAATGGGCCTACACCTTC.

The chain has TRBV13 and TRBJ2-7; TRBD2 aligns across 10 bases. This CDR3 has 13 residues. V lost 5 bases to trimming and J lost 6 bases; unmatched junction nucleotides: 4. The germline CDR1 and CDR2 sequences are PRHDT and FYEKMQ (reference sequence). CDR3: CASSLLAGSEQYF. In DNA, the CDR3 is TGTGCCAGCAGCCTACTAGCGGGGTCCGAGCAGTACTTC. The full variable domain, completed using reference TRBV13 and TRBJ2-7, is AAGVIQSPRHLIKEKRETATLKCYPIPRHDTVYWYQQGPGQDPQFLISFYEKMQSDKGSIPDRFSAQQFSDYHSELNMSSLELGDSALYFCASSLLAGSEQYFGPGTRLTVT.

The chain has TRBV19 and TRBJ1-2, with D possibly being TRBD1 (6 bases). The CDR3 runs 13 residues. With 6 bases removed from V and 3 bases from J, the gap between germline ends came to 11 bases. Germline V gene lookup returns CDR1 LNHDA and CDR2 SQIVND (reference sequence). This chain's CDR3 is CASRVTGDYGYTF. In DNA, the CDR3 is TGTGCCAGTAGGGTGACAGGTGACTATGGCTACACCTTC.

The chain joins TRBV5-6 to TRBJ2-6; D perhaps matches TRBD1 (6 bases). The germline gives CDR1 SGHDT, CDR2 YYEEEE. CDR3 length: 15 amino acids. Deletions cut 1 base from V and 4 bases from J, with 9 bases between. CDR3 protein: CASSLTGTGANVLTF. Written as DNA, the CDR3 is TGTGCCAGCAGCTTGACAGGGACCGGGGCCAACGTCCTGACTTTC. Based on the CDR3 plus reference TRBV5-6 and TRBJ2-6, the full variable domain is DAGVTQSPTHLIKTRGQQVTLRCSPKSGHDTVSWYQQALGQGPQFIFQYYEEEERQRGNFPDRFSGHQFPNYSSELNVNALLLGDSALYLCASSLTGTGANVLTFGAGSRLTVL.

V gene TRBV4-1 combines with J gene TRBJ2-7; 10 bases fit TRBD2. CDR1 and CDR2 (germline): MGHRA, YSYEKL. Trimming cost V 1 base and J 5 bases; bases outside gene matches: 5. CDR3 size: 15 residues. CDR3 DNA: TGCGCCAGCAGCCAAGTACTAGCGGGAAGTAACGAGCAGTACTTC. It yields the protein CASSQVLAGSNEQYF.

This chain connects TRBV5-4 to TRBJ2-4; 8 bases match TRBD2. The CDR3 sequence is 14 residues long. CDR1 SGHNT and CDR2 YYREEE come from the germline V gene (reference sequence). Trimming at V came to 2 bases and at J to 7 bases, leaving 5 bases not matched to a gene. In DNA form, the CDR3 reads TGTGCCAGCAGCTTCGGGAGGGGAGGTAACATTCAGTACTTC. Translation: CASSFGRGGNIQYF.

This sequence joins TRBV7-9 and TRBJ1-2, with 8 nucleotides matching TRBD1. Germline assignment: CDR1 SEHNR and CDR2 FQNEAQ (reference sequence). CDR3 length equals 15 residues. V dropped 4 bases and J dropped 2; count of bases not matched to a gene: 6. The DNA for the CDR3 is TGTGCCAGCAGCTCGCCGGACAGGGCCAACTATGGCTACACCTTC. Translation: CASSSPDRANYGYTF.

The chain links TRBV7-9 to TRBJ1-4; 7 nucleotides align to TRBD1. This CDR3 region has 13 residues. Germline lookup yields CDR1 SEHNR and CDR2 FQNEAQ (reference sequence). The ends lost 4 bases at V and 6 bases at J; junction bases unmatched: 2. CDR3 in amino acids: CASSSRGDEKLFF. CDR3 DNA sequence: TGTGCCAGCAGCTCCAGGGGGGATGAAAAACTGTTTTTT.

V is TRBV2 and J is TRBJ1-1; no reliable D call. The CDR3 has 16 amino acids. Trimming cost V 6 bases and J 7 bases, with 24 bases left between them. The germline V gene has CDR1 SNHLY and CDR2 FYNNEI. CDR3 in amino acids: CASRSPLGGLGDEAFF. CDR3 nucleotides: TGTGCCAGCAGGAGCCCCCTGGGAGGGTTGGGAGATGAAGCTTTCTTT.

The CDR3 spells CASSQGSMIAGAAETQYF. The DNA of the CDR3 is TGCGCCAGCAGCCAAGGGTCGATGATAGCGGGAGCAGCAGAGACCCAGTACTTC. The V call is TRBV4-3, the J call TRBJ2-5; 9 positions match TRBD2. The CDR3 length is 18 residues. Germline CDR1 reads LGHNA; CDR2 reads YSLEER. J lost 4 bases, V lost 1 base, and 13 bases had no gene match.

The genes are TRBV18 and TRBJ1-2; 7 nucleotides agree with TRBD1. V shed 3 bases, J shed 8 bases, and the junction held 12 bases outside the gene matches. The germline gives CDR1 KGHSH, CDR2 LQKENI. CDR3 length equals 15 residues. The CDR3 DNA reads TGTGCCAGCTCACCCAACTCAAACAGGGGTCGGGGCTACACCTTC. This sequence encodes CASSPNSNRGRGYTF.